Below are 7 T cell receptor beta chains sequenced from a single sample in a study of blood T cell repertoires in COVID-19. Using immunoSEQ multiplex PCR, the repertoire was profiled, and TCRdb retains in-frame clones only, with some absent. Found here are 150,000 to 200,000 clones, 80% to 85% of them singletons; the top ten hold around 2.4%. The sample comprised peripheral blood. The receptor set was obtained from a human donor with acute or convalescent COVID-19. The donor label of this sample is uncertain.

This chain connects TRBV9 to TRBJ1-3; D ambiguous. Germline values: CDR1 SGDLS, CDR2 YYNGEE. CDR3 length: 15 amino acids. Trimming took off 4 bases at V and 0 bases at J, with 11 bases between the two ends. In nucleotides, the CDR3 is TGTGCCAGCAGCCCCTCAACAGTCTCTGGAAACACCATATATTTT. It is translated as CASSPSTVSGNTIYF.

In nucleotides, the CDR3 is TGTGCCAGCACGTTACAGGGGGCAGATACGCAGTATTTT. It codes for CASTLQGADTQYF. The chain joins TRBV28 to TRBJ2-3, with 8 bases lining up with TRBD1. The trim removed 7 bases at V and 4 bases at J, leaving 4 bases unmatched. The length of the CDR3 is 13 residues. From germline, CDR1 is MDHEN and CDR2 SYDVKM.

The gene calls are TRBV11-2 and TRBJ2-7, with D unclear. CDR1 is SGHAT and CDR2 is FQNNGV in the germline V gene. V gave up 5 bases and J gave up 4 bases, with 6 bases separating them. The CDR3 sequence is 11 residues long. The CDR3 reads CASSPRYEQYF. In nucleotides, the CDR3 is TGTGCCAGCAGCCCTCGGTACGAGCAGTACTTC.

Only a few counts were recorded for this clone. V usage is TRBV5-6 and J usage is TRBJ2-3; 7 nucleotides agree with TRBD2. The CDR3 totals 15 residues. Trimming cost V 1 base and J 0 bases; bases outside gene matches: 2. Germline assignment: CDR1 SGHDT and CDR2 YYEEEE. CDR3 loop: CASSLPSGSTDTQYF. CDR3 nucleotide sequence: TGTGCCAGCAGCTTGCCTAGCGGAAGCACAGATACGCAGTATTTT.

This clone has only a few counts. This chain joins TRBV27 and TRBJ2-7, with TRBD2 identical over 8 bases. V lost 6 bases, J lost 0 bases, and 7 bases stayed unmatched. The CDR3 totals 15 residues. CDR1 is MNHEY and CDR2 is SMNVEV in the germline V gene (reference sequence). The CDR3 sequence is CASRERGSSSYEQYF. Here the CDR3 DNA reads TGTGCCAGCAGGGAGCGGGGGTCGAGCTCCTACGAGCAGTACTTC.

The chain has TRBV6-5 and TRBJ2-2, with a possible D match to TRBD1 (5 bases). V was shortened by 3 bases and J by 7 bases, with 6 bases between the two germline ends. This CDR3 region has 12 residues. The V gene's germline CDR1 is MNHEY and CDR2 SVGAGI. This CDR3 reads CASSYRGGELFF. In nucleotides, the CDR3 is TGTGCCAGCAGTTATAGGGGCGGGGAGCTGTTTTTT.

The chain carries TRBV2 and TRBJ2-7; 10 bases agree with TRBD1. Germline CDR1 SNHLY, CDR2 FYNNEI. The V gene end was trimmed by 4 bases and the J gene end by 5 bases; junction bases not matched to a gene: 5. There are 14 residues in the CDR3. DNA of the CDR3: TGTGCCAGCAGTGGGGAGGGGACAGGGGACGAGCAGTACTTC. Its translation: CASSGEGTGDEQYF.